This T cell receptor beta chain comes out of a study of Graves' ophthalmopathy and Graves' hyperthyroidism. Study overall: Stable hyperthyroidism denotes an absence of ophthalmopathy throughout 18 months of follow-up. The study, taken as a whole, reports: Ophthalmopathy versus stable hyperthyroidism: 13-signature model gave roughly 88% sensitivity, less than 83% specificity.

As concerns this clonotype: Its antigen is not identified.

The CDR3 loop spans 12 amino acids. The germline V gene has CDR1 MNHEY and CDR2 SMNVEV (reference sequence). The ends lost 3 bases at V and 8 bases at J; junction bases unmatched: 4. People with hyperthyroidism were aged 18 to 65 and newly diagnosed, under 2 months' duration. Researchers turned away patients with other autoimmune diseases, uncontrolled infections, pregnancy or lactation. The sequenced template was RNA, covering the TCR beta CDR3 region. Investigators did first-round RT-PCR with HTBI primers, then second-round multiplex PCR. TCRdb processed the multiplex PCR reads anew with MiXCR; each CDR3 protein has one entry. The repertoire holds about 1.2 million distinct CDR3 sequences, with roughly 35% as singletons.

V is TRBV27 and J is TRBJ2-7; 7 nucleotides line up with TRBD2. Sequencing was performed on peripheral blood or thyroid tissue (not recorded which). This receptor was obtained from an adult man with Graves' hyperthyroidism. In nucleotides, the CDR3 is TGTGCCAGCAGTTTTTGGGGGGGTCAGCAGTACTTC. This encodes CASSFWGGQQYF.